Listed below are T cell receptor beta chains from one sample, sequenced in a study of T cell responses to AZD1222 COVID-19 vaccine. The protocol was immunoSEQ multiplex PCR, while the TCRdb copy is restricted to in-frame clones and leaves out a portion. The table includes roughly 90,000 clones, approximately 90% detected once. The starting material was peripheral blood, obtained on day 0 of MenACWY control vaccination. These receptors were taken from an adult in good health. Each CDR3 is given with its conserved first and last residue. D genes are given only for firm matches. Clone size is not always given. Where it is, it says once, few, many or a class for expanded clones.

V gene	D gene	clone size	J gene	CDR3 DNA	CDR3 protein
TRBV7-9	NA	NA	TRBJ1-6	TGTGCCAGCAGCTTAGTGCGGCCCTCCAATTCACCCCTCCACTTT	CASSLVRPSNSPLHF
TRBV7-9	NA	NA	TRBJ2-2	TGTGCCAGCAGCTTAGGGGTCGGGGAGCTGTTTTTT	CASSLGVGELFF
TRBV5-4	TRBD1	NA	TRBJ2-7	TGTGCCAGCAGCGACGGACAGGGGGGGACCTACGAGCAGTACTTC	CASSDGQGGTYEQYF
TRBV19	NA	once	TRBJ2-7	TGTGCCAGTAGTATAGGTCGGCAGAGCTCCTACGAGCAGTACTTC	CASSIGRQSSYEQYF
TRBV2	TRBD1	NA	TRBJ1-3	TGTGCCAGCTCTTCTGTTAGGGGGCCTGGAAACACCATATATTTT	CASSSVRGPGNTIYF
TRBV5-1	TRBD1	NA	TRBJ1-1	TGCGCCAGCAGCTTGGGCCAGGGGGGTACGGTGAACACTGAAGCTTTCTTT	CASSLGQGGTVNTEAFF
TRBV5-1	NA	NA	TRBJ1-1	TGCGCCAGCAGCTTGGGCGGGAGGCTTTCCGAAGCTTTCTTT	CASSLGGRLSEAFF
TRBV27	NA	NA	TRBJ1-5	TGTGCCAGCAGTGACACGCGGGGAGACAATCAGCCCCAGCATTTT	CASSDTRGDNQPQHF
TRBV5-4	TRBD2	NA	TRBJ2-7	TGTGCCAGCAGCCCGGGAGGTAGCGGTGGCTCCTACGAGCAGTACTTC	CASSPGGSGGSYEQYF
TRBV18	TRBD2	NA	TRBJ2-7	TGTGCCAGCTCACTAACTAGCGGAGGGGGGGATCTCGAGCAGTACTTC	CASSLTSGGGDLEQYF
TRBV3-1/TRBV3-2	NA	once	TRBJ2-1	TGTGCCAGCAGCCTCCTAGATGTCAATGAGCAGTTCTTC	CASSLLDVNEQFF
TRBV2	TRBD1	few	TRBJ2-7	TGTGCCAGCAGGGGGGACAGGGGGAAGCCCTACGAGCAGTACTTC	CASRGDRGKPYEQYF
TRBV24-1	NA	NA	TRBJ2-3	TGTGCCACCGGGGCAGACACAGATACGCAGTATTTT	CATGADTDTQYF
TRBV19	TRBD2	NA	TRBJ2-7	TGTGCCAGCCAGACTAGCGGAGCCTACGAGCAGTACTTC	CASQTSGAYEQYF
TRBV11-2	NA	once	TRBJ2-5	TGTGCCAGCAGCGTGAGGAGGGGGCCCTGGGAGACCCAGTACTTC	CASSVRRGPWETQYF
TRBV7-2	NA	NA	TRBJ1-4	TGTGCCAGCAGCGATTACGCAGGGTTGGAACTGTTTTTT	CASSDYAGLELFF
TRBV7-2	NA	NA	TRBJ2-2	TGTGCCAGCAGCGCGACACAGGGTTTCCCCGCCGGGGAGCTGTTTTTT	CASSATQGFPAGELFF
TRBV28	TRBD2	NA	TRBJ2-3	TGTGCCAGCAGTTTAGGCGGGAGGCAGGTAGATACGCAGTATTTT	CASSLGGRQVDTQYF
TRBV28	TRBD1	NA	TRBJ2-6	TGTGCCAGCACTTCACCGGGACAGGGGATTTCTGGGGCCAACGTCCTGACTTTC	CASTSPGQGISGANVLTF
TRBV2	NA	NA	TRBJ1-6	TGTGCCAGCAGGGCTTCTTCACCCCTCCACTTT	CASRASSPLHF
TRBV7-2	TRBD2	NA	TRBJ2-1	TGTGCCAGCAGCTCTCGACTAGCGGGACTCTCCTACAATGAGCAGTTCTTC	CASSSRLAGLSYNEQFF
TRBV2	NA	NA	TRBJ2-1	TGTGCCAGCAGTGGCTTAAGATCTGGGTTCTTC	CASSGLRSGFF
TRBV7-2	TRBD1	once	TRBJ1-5	TGTGCCAGCAGCCTAACTGGGACAGGCAATCAGCCCCAGCATTTT	CASSLTGTGNQPQHF
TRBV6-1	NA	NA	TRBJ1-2	TGTGCCAGCAGTGATTCCGCAGGGAGATCCGCGGGCTACACCTTC	CASSDSAGRSAGYTF
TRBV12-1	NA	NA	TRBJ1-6	TGTGCCAGCAGCTCCCGGGACAGGGCCCGAAATAAGTCACCCCTCCACTTT	CASSSRDRARNKSPLHF
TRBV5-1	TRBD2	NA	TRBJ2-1	TGCGCCAGCAGCTTAAACCCCACGGAGCTTTTGGCGGGGGGCTACAATGAGCAGTTCTTC	CASSLNPTELLAGGYNEQFF
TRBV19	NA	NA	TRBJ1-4	TGTGCCAGTAGTATGAGCACCGCAACTAATGAAAAACTGTTTTTT	CASSMSTATNEKLFF
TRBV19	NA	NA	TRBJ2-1	TGTGCCAGTAGGGGGCGGGGCTCGCGGCATGAGCAGTTCTTC	CASRGRGSRHEQFF
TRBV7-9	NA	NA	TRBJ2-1	TGTGCCAGCAGCGCGCAGGGTGAATACAATGAGCAGTTCTTC	CASSAQGEYNEQFF
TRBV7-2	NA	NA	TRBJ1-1	TGTGCCAGCAGCTTGGAGGGGAACACTGAAGCTTTCTTT	CASSLEGNTEAFF
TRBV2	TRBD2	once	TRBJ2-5	TGTGCCAGCATTGGGGAAAGCGGGAACGGGGAGACCCAGTACTTC	CASIGESGNGETQYF
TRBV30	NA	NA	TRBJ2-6	TGTGCCTGGAATCCACGTGGGGGGCCAGGGGCCAACGTCCTGACTTTC	CAWNPRGGPGANVLTF
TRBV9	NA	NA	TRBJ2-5	TGTGCCAGCAGCGTAGGTGAGACAGCTCAGACCCAGTACTTC	CASSVGETAQTQYF